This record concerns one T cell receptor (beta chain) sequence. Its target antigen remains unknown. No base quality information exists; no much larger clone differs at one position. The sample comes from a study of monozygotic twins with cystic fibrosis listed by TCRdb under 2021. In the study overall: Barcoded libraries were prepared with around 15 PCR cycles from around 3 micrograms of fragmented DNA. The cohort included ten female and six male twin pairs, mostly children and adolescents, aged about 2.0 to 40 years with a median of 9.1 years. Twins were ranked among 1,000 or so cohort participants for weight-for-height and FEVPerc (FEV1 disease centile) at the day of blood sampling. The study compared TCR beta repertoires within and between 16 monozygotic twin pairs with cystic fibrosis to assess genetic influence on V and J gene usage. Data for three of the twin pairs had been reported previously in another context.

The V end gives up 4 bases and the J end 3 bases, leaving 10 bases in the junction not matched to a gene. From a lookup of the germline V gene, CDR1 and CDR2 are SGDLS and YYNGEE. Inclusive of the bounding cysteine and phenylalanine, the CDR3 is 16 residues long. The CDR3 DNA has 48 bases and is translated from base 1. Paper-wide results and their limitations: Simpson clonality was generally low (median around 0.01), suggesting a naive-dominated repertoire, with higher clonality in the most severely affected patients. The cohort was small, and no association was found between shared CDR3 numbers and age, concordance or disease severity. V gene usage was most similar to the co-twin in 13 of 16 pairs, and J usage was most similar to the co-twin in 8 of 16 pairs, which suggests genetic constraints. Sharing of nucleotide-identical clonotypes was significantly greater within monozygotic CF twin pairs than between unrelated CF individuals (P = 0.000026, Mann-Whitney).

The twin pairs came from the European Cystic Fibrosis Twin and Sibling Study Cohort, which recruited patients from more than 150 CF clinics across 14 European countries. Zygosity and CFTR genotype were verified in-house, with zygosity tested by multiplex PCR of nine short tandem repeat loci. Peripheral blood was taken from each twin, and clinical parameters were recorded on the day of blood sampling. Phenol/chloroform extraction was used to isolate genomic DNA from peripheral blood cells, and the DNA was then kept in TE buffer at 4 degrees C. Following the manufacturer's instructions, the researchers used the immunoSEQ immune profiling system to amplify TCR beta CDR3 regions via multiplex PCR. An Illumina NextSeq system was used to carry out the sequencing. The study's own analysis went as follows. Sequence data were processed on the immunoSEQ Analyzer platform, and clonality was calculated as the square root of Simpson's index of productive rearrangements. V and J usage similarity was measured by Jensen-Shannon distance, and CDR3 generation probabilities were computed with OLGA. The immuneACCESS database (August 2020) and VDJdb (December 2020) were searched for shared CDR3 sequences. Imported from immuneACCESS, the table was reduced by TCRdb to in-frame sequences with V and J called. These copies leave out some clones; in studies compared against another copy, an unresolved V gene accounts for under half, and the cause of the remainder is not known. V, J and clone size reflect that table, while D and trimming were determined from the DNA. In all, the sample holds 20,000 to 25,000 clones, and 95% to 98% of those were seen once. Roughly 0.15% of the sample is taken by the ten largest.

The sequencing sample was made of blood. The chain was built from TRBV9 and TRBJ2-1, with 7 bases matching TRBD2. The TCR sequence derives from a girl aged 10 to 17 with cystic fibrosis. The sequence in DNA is TGTGCCAGCAGCTTGGGAGGGGACCCTTACTACAATGAGCAGTTCTTC. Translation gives CASSLGGDPYYNEQFF.